This T cell receptor (beta chain) emerged from a study of T cell repertoires in cytomegalovirus infection. Study at large: HLA-C-restricted CMV epitopes, recently identified, and well-studied HLA-B-restricted ones were used by the study.

MiXCR, run by TCRdb on the reads, gives a single entry per CDR3 protein. This repertoire shows approximately 270,000 distinct CDR3 sequences, roughly a fifth found once; its top ten account for about 21%. On this clonotype itself: As yet, its antigen is unknown.

The ends lost 7 bases at V and 4 bases at J; junction bases unmatched: 4. The CDR3 has 13 residues. From germline, CDR1 is SGHTA and CDR2 FQGNSA. The material sequenced was cultured PBMCs, taken from culture after CMV antigen stimulation. The receptor was isolated from a human donor in good health (CMV status not recorded). Some clones in this sample may be carry-over from other donors' samples. The chain combines TRBV7-2 with TRBJ2-3; 8 bases map to TRBD1. Here the CDR3 reads CASKSGGADTQYF. The DNA of the CDR3 is TGTGCCAGCAAGTCAGGGGGCGCAGATACGCAGTATTTT.